Below, 7 T cell receptor beta chains from the same sample are listed, as sequenced in a study of T cell repertoires in aging, cancer and after chemotherapy (dated 2019 in TCRdb). The sequencer was an Illumina MiSeq. Rearranged TRB sequences spanning V, D and J segments were amplified by multiplex touch-down PCR using a mixed TRB-A/B primer pool. The public reads were run again by TCRdb, first through fastp at Q25 and then through MiXCR, and only productive beta chains were kept. Every CDR3 protein is listed once, alongside the most common genes and DNA of its rows. Recorded for this sample are about 5,200 distinct CDR3 sequences; roughly 29% of them occurred a single time. Roughly 5% of the sample is held by the ten biggest clonotypes. TCR beta rearrangements were amplified from genomic DNA isolated from peripheral blood, not from sorted cells or RNA. Sequences were obtained from blood. The receptors were gathered from a human donor in good health.

CDR3 protein: CASSLERVRAGAEAFF. In DNA, the CDR3 is TGTGCCAGCAGCTTAGAGAGGGTGCGGGCAGGGGCTGAAGCTTTCTTT. The chain carries TRBV11-2 and TRBJ1-1; tentatively, D is TRBD1 (6 bases). Germline CDR1 is SGHAT and CDR2 is FQNNGV. V was cut by 0 bases and J by 6 bases, with 17 bases left in between. The CDR3 is 16 amino acids.

The chain joins TRBV19 to TRBJ1-4, with 12 nucleotides matching TRBD1. Germline V gene data show CDR1 as LNHDA and CDR2 as SQIVND (reference sequence). This CDR3 spans 17 amino acids. With V trimmed by 11 bases and J by 7 bases, 17 bases remained unmatched. The CDR3 coding sequence is TGTGCCTCCCACCCGGGGACAGGGGGCGAGTTAGGTGAAAAACTGTTTTTT. Translation: CASHPGTGGELGEKLFF.

CDR3 DNA: TGTGCCAGTAGTGCGGACAGGGATGCTGAAGCTTTCTTT. It is translated as CASSADRDAEAFF. V is TRBV19 and J is TRBJ1-1; 8 nucleotides align to TRBD1. Germline lookup yields CDR1 LNHDA and CDR2 SQIVND (reference sequence). V lost 5 bases, J lost 6 bases, and 5 bases stayed unmatched. There are 13 residues in the CDR3.

This clonotype was counted a single time. The chain uses TRBV6-5 and TRBJ2-4, with D unclear. CDR1 MNHEY and CDR2 SVGAGI come from the germline V gene. The CDR3 has 17 amino acids. V lost 6 bases and J lost 0, with 18 bases in between. CDR3 sequence (DNA): TGTGCCAGCAGGCGTCTTAGCAAGACCCTAGCCAAAAACATTCAGTACTTC. This sequence encodes CASRRLSKTLAKNIQYF.

The chain links TRBV6-2 or TRBV6-3 to TRBJ2-7; 14 bases are a match to TRBD2. Germline assignment: CDR1 MNHEY and CDR2 SVGEGT. The V gene end was trimmed by 5 bases and the J gene end by 0 bases; junction bases not matched to a gene: 6. The CDR3 is 17 amino acids. CDR3 region: CASSQGLAGGASYEQYF. Written as DNA, the CDR3 is TGTGCCAGCAGTCAAGGACTAGCGGGAGGTGCCTCCTACGAGCAGTACTTC.

As to this clonotype: One end of the junction does not line up with germline, which may come from a read error. This sequence joins TRBV5-1 and TRBJ2-2; D may be TRBD1 or TRBD2 (5 bases each). Germline V gene lookup returns CDR1 SGHRS and CDR2 YFSETQ. The CDR3 is made up of 15 amino acids. DNA of the CDR3: TGCGCCACCAGCCGAGGGGCCGACCCCACCGGGGAGCTGTTTTTT. This encodes CATSRGADPTGELFF.

About this clonotype itself: Possible read error: a much larger clone is one base away. J is TRBJ2-5 and V is TRBV5-4; no firm D call. CDR1 is SGHNT and CDR2 is YYREEE in the germline V gene (reference sequence). The CDR3 runs 13 residues. V lost 0 bases and J lost 7, with 10 bases in between. DNA for the CDR3: TGTGCCAGCAGCTTGGGGGGTCTGGGGACCCAGTACTTC. It codes for CASSLGGLGTQYF.